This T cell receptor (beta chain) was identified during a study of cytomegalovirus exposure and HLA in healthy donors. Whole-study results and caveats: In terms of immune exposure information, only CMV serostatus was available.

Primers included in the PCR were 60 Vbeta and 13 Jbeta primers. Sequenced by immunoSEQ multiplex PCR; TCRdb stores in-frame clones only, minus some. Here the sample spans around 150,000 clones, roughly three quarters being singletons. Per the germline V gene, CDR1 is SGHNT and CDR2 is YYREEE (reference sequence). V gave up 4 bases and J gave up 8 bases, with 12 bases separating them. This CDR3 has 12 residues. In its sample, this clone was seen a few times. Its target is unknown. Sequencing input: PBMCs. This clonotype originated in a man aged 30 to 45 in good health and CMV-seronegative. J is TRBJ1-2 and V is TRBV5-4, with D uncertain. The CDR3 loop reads CASSAAGRGYTF. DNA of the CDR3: TGTGCCAGCAGCGCAGCGGGCCGCGGCTACACCTTC.